This record covers a single T cell receptor beta chain. Sequencing involved patients with CD8+CD57+ cell expansion previously shown by flow cytometry. Acquired aplastic anemia of severe grade affected all patients. The data were obtained in a study of CD8+CD57+ T cells in acquired aplastic anemia. The CDR3 totals 11 residues. V was cut by 5 bases and J by 6 bases, with 8 bases left in between. Germline V gene data show CDR1 as SNHLY and CDR2 as FYNNEI. Investigators profiled TCR beta VDJ and CDR3 from genomic DNA template. A single record per CDR3 protein comes from TCRdb applying MiXCR to the reads. The sample contains around 180,000 distinct CDR3 sequences, almost 50% of which appear only once.

Sequenced: sorted CD4+, CD8+, or CD8+CD57+ T cells (not recorded which) from PBMCs. The rearrangement links TRBV2 to TRBJ2-7; D gene unclear. The TCR comes from a human donor with aplastic anemia. The CDR3 DNA sequence: TGTGCCAGCAGTTTAGGCCTCGAGCAGTACTTC. Translated: CASSLGLEQYF. The variable domain in full, completed from reference TRBV2 and TRBJ2-7, reads EPEVTQTPSHQVTQMGQEVILRCVPISNHLYFYWYRQILGQKVEFLVSFYNNEISEKSEIFDDQFSVERPDGSNFTLKIRSTKLEDSAMYFCASSLGLEQYFGPGTRLTVT.